The 19 T cell receptor beta chains presented below share a single source sample, sequenced in a study of Graves' ophthalmopathy and Graves' hyperthyroidism. Investigators amplified TCR beta CDR3 regions from RNA transcripts. The first-round RT-PCR employed HTBI primers together with the Qiagen OneStep RT-PCR kit. A multiplex PCR was then performed as the second round. TCRdb re-called the multiplex PCR reads with MiXCR, one entry per CDR3 protein. The table includes about 370,000 distinct CDR3 sequences, approximately 18% detected once. What was sequenced was peripheral blood. These receptors all stem from an adult woman with stable Graves' hyperthyroidism.

This clonotype was observed many times. The chain links TRBV12-3 or TRBV12-4 to TRBJ2-7, with 9 bases fitting TRBD1. With V trimmed by 0 bases and J by 4 bases, 4 bases remained unmatched. This CDR3 spans 15 amino acids. CDR3 coding DNA: TGTGCCAGCAGTTTAGCTTGGGACAGGGTTTACGAGCAGTACTTC. Protein: CASSLAWDRVYEQYF.

This clonotype was detected ten times or more. The gene calls are TRBV29-1 and TRBJ1-2; D is perhaps TRBD1 (5 bases). This CDR3 is 11 amino acids long. The V gene's germline CDR1 is SQVTM and CDR2 ANQGSEA. V was cut by 3 bases and J by 5 bases, with 7 bases left in between. This chain's CDR3 is CSVDSGYGYTF. The CDR3 DNA is TGCAGCGTTGATTCAGGGTATGGCTACACCTTC.

V is TRBV6-1 and J is TRBJ2-7; no reliable D call. The CDR3 runs to 14 residues. Trimming shortened V by 6 bases and J by 7 bases, and 19 bases separated the two germline ends. Germline loops: CDR1 MNHNS, CDR2 SASEGT. The CDR3 loop reads CASSKGPRILEQYF. CDR3 nucleotide sequence: TGTGCCAGCAGCAAAGGCCCCAGGATTCTGGAGCAGTACTTC.

This clonotype was counted ten times or more. The chain joins TRBV6-2 or TRBV6-3 to TRBJ1-5; unclear D gene. The V end lost 6 bases, the J end lost 0 bases, and 9 bases lay between the germline ends. CDR1 MNHEY and CDR2 SVGEGT come from the germline V gene. This CDR3 has 14 amino acids. The CDR3 nucleotides are TGTGCCAGCAGCGCCGGGTATAGCAATCAGCCCCAGCATTTT. Translated: CASSAGYSNQPQHF.

The sample holds many counts of this clonotype. This chain connects TRBV28 to TRBJ2-4; 7 bases align to TRBD2. The length of the CDR3 is 14 residues. Germline CDR1 is MDHEN and CDR2 is SYDVKM. The DNA of the CDR3 is TGTACCTCAGGGAGGGCTGGGGCCAAAAACATTCAGTACTTC. This gives the protein CTSGRAGAKNIQYF.

A single count supports this clonotype. This chain connects TRBV6-5 to TRBJ1-2; TRBD1 might be the D (5 bases). Germline values: CDR1 MNHEY, CDR2 SVGAGI. The CDR3 extends over 16 amino acids. Deletions cut 0 bases from V and 6 bases from J, with 17 bases between. CDR3 protein: CASSYSLEGTRDGYTF. The CDR3 DNA sequence: TGTGCCAGCAGTTACTCCCTGGAGGGGACTAGAGATGGCTACACCTTC.

This clonotype was seen a single time. It is likely a read error, because the conserved phenylalanine at the end of the CDR3 is missing. It is unclear where the CDR3 begins or ends on the DNA, so no DNA is shown, and the CDR3 is as TCRdb lists it. The chain uses TRBV6-1 and TRBJ1-1; the table names TRBD1, a call not compared with the DNA. A total of 16 residues make up the CDR3, ends included. Looked up from germline, CDR1 is MNHNS and CDR2 is SASEGT. This chain's CDR3 is CAASYGEGALNTEALV.

This clonotype was counted many times. The chain couples TRBV19 to TRBJ1-6; TRBD1 aligns across 8 bases. The CDR3 is 15 residues long. Trimming removed 6 bases from V and 6 bases from J; junction bases left unmatched: 7. Germline CDR1 is LNHDA and CDR2 is SQIVND (reference sequence). The CDR3 nucleotides are TGTGCCAGTAGATATGGGGACAGGATTAATTCACCCCTCCACTTT. It is translated as CASRYGDRINSPLHF.

This clonotype has a count of ten or more. The chain joins TRBV5-1 to TRBJ2-5, with 7 bases identical to TRBD2. CDR1 is SGHRS, CDR2 YFSETQ, per germline. This CDR3 has 16 residues. V shed 3 bases and J 2 bases; nucleotides not matched to a gene: 10. DNA of the CDR3: TGCGCCAGCAGCTCAAACGGACTAGGAGGACAAGAGACCCAGTACTTC. Amino acids: CASSSNGLGGQETQYF.

This clonotype was seen repeatedly, ten times or more. This sequence joins TRBV4-2 and TRBJ1-2; D unclear. Germline V gene data show CDR1 as LGHNA and CDR2 as YNFKEQ. CDR3 size: 14 residues. V dropped 0 bases and J dropped 7 bases, with 12 bases sitting between them. The CDR3 sequence: CASSQDGERSGYTF. The CDR3 coding sequence is TGTGCCAGCAGCCAAGATGGCGAACGGAGTGGCTACACCTTC.

At least ten counts were recorded for this clonotype. It may be a read error: a sequence one base away is much more abundant. The CDR3 region is CASSLEGNEAFF. CDR3 DNA sequence: TGTGCCAGCAGTTTAGAGGGAAATGAAGCTTTCTTT. The chain recombines TRBV12-3 or TRBV12-4 with TRBJ1-1, with no clear D. CDR3 size: 12 residues. Trimming pared 1 base from V and 7 bases from J, leaving 7 bases between.

Ten or more counts support this clonotype. This chain uses TRBV28 with TRBJ1-6; perhaps TRBD1 as D (5 bases). The CDR3 runs to 15 residues. V lost 6 bases and J lost 5, with 14 bases in between. Germline CDR1 MDHEN, CDR2 SYDVKM. In DNA, the CDR3 is TGTGCCAGCAGATACCAGAGGGGTAATAATTCACCCCTCCACTTT. It encodes CASRYQRGNNSPLHF.

The V call is TRBV2, the J call TRBJ2-7, with D unresolved. Germline loops: CDR1 SNHLY, CDR2 FYNNEI. Trimming left V 0 bases short and J 1 base short, with 10 bases between. The CDR3 is 15 residues long. The CDR3 DNA is TGTGCCAGCAGTGAAGCGCGGAGCCAATCCTACGAGCAGTACTTC. Translating gives CASSEARSQSYEQYF.

This clonotype was seen repeatedly, ten times or more. The rearrangement joins TRBV27 to TRBJ1-1; TRBD1 might be the D (5 bases). The CDR3 length is 14 residues. The V and J ends lost 0 bases and 5 bases respectively, with 10 bases between them. Germline CDR1 and CDR2: MNHEY and SMNVEV (reference sequence). The CDR3 region is CASSLSPGGTEAFF. The CDR3 bases are TGTGCCAGCAGTTTATCACCGGGGGGAACTGAAGCTTTCTTT.

This clonotype was detected ten times or more. This chain connects TRBV12-3 or TRBV12-4 to TRBJ2-2; TRBD2 might be the D (6 bases). There are 19 residues in the CDR3. The ends were cut back, 3 bases at V and 2 bases at J, with 22 bases in the middle. The CDR3 nucleotides read TGTGCCAGCAGTTTGGCGGGGTATTGGGCAGGGAAAAACACCGGGGAGCTGTTTTTT. This gives the protein CASSLAGYWAGKNTGELFF.

This clonotype was counted many times. The genes are TRBV9 and TRBJ2-5; tentatively, D is TRBD1 or TRBD2 (5 bases each). Germline values: CDR1 SGDLS, CDR2 YYNGEE. Deletions cut 0 bases from V and 6 bases from J, with 12 bases between. The CDR3 sequence is 14 residues long. CDR3 protein: CASSVDRDGKTQYF. The DNA of the CDR3 is TGTGCCAGCAGCGTAGATAGGGACGGGAAGACCCAGTACTTC.

This clonotype was observed many times. The chain is built from TRBV27 and TRBJ2-2; D gene unclear. V shed 4 bases and J shed 6 bases, with 9 bases lying between them. Germline-derived CDR1 and CDR2 are MNHEY and SMNVEV (reference sequence). The CDR3 is 13 amino acids. In DNA form, the CDR3 reads TGTGCCAGCAGTTCCCACCAGTCCGGGGAGCTGTTTTTT. Its protein is CASSSHQSGELFF.

DNA of the CDR3: TGTGCCAGCAGTTTAACGTGGACAAACTATGGCTACACCTTC. This codes for CASSLTWTNYGYTF. The chain has TRBV12-3 or TRBV12-4 and TRBJ1-2, with D possibly being TRBD1 (5 bases). This CDR3 is 14 amino acids long. The ends were cut back, 2 bases at V and 2 bases at J, with 9 bases in the middle.

The V and J genes are TRBV28 and TRBJ2-5; tentative D call: TRBD1 (6 bases). Trimming left V 2 bases short and J 4 bases short, with 17 bases between. This CDR3 region has 16 residues. Germline V gives CDR1 MDHEN, CDR2 SYDVKM. Here the CDR3 DNA reads TGTGCCAGCAGTTTACCTGCGACCCGGACAGCAGAGACCCAGTACTTC. Amino acid sequence: CASSLPATRTAETQYF.